This T cell receptor (beta chain) appears in the sequencing data of a study of T cell repertoires in cytomegalovirus infection. About the research overall: From public TCR beta signatures came an indication of both CMV infection and matching HLA type.

General study results and limits: Clonotypes of TCR beta that were HLA-C-restricted and CMV-specific dominated the ex vivo response. Frequencies of public TCR beta families were cumulated, and this identified carriers of CMV plus the relevant HLA.

In the case of this clonotype: Antigen specificity is unknown.

This CDR3 comprises 14 residues. The germline V gene has CDR1 LGHNA and CDR2 YNFKEQ. The ends were cut back, 4 bases at V and 3 bases at J, with 13 bases in the middle. MiXCR, applied by TCRdb to the reads, yields one record per CDR3 protein. The sample has 300,000 to 450,000 distinct CDR3 sequences; less than 20% are singletons. The receptor was derived from a human donor in good health (CMV status not recorded). Some clones in this sample may be carry-over from other donors' samples. Sequenced material: PBMCs. The chain is built from TRBV4-2 and TRBJ2-7; D gene unclear. The CDR3 nucleotides are TGTGCCAGCAGCCTACATAAGACCGACTACGAGCAGTACTTC. Translating it yields CASSLHKTDYEQYF.